This T cell receptor (beta chain) emerged from a study of cytomegalovirus exposure and HLA in healthy donors. Study outcomes and limitations: Presence/absence analysis assumed near-uniform sequencing depth across donors. An apparent linkage of common viral pathogens to several of the most significant clusters emerged in a later analysis.

This CDR3 comprises 14 residues. The germline V and J ends were trimmed by 3 bases and 0 bases, with 8 bases remaining between them. Germline CDR1 SGHRS, CDR2 YFSETQ. The donors comprised healthy bone marrow donors. PCR used 60 Vbeta primers and 13 Jbeta primers. Produced via immunoSEQ multiplex PCR; TCRdb's table is partial and in-frame only. The repertoire holds some 190,000 clones, roughly a tenth seen once, with 1% to 1.5% in the top ten. Concerning this clone itself: What it binds is unknown.

V usage is TRBV5-1 and J usage is TRBJ2-3, with D perhaps matching TRBD1 (6 bases). This TCR derives from a woman aged 25 to 39 in good health and CMV-seropositive. Sequences were obtained from PBMCs. CDR3 sequence (DNA): TGCGCCAGCAGCTCGGGACATAGCACAGATACGCAGTATTTT. As protein: CASSSGHSTDTQYF.